This record concerns one T cell receptor (beta chain) sequence. Germline V CDR1 and CDR2: SGHAT, FQNNGV. V shed 1 base, J shed 4 bases, and the junction held 0 bases outside the gene matches. The CDR3 has 14 residues. These data are taken from a study of OX40 agonist ivuxolimab in advanced cancers. The method was immunoSEQ multiplex PCR; TCRdb's version includes in-frame clones alone and lacks a portion of them. The table lists around 140,000 clones, about nine tenths of them singletons. This sequence joins TRBV11-2 and TRBJ2-5; 10 nucleotides match TRBD1. Sequenced here: CD4+ or CD8+ T cells sorted from blood, sampled in a trial of the OX40 agonist ivuxolimab. The source of this sequence is an adult with an advanced solid tumor such as melanoma, head and neck, liver or kidney cancer. The CDR3 here is CASSLGQGAETQYF. The CDR3 region has the DNA TGTGCCAGCAGCTTAGGACAGGGGGCAGAGACCCAGTACTTC.